This entry is about one T cell receptor beta chain. Its binding antigen is unknown. It may be a read error: a sequence one base away is much more abundant. CDR1 and CDR2 (GTSNPN, SVGIG) derive from the germline V gene (reference sequence). Cut back by 5 bases and 10 bases, the V and J ends lie 15 bases apart. The CDR3 runs 12 residues from the cysteine to the phenylalanine. The entry retains the CDR3 DNA only, 36 bases that are in frame from base 1. This sample is part of a study of regulatory T cells in long-lasting Graves disease (dated by TCRdb to the early 2020s). The study in broad terms: In the newly diagnosed Graves' disease group, patients had been taking antithyroid drugs for less than 3 months. The study was registered as a clinical trial and conducted in China. A total of 33 samples underwent TCR sequencing, from 13 patients with persistent Graves' disease and some 20 patients with newly diagnosed Graves' disease. Patients with persistent Graves' disease were compared with patients with newly diagnosed Graves' disease using TCR sequencing and RNA sequencing of peripheral blood.

This specimen's time point label, per the study, means: newly diagnosed GD, antithyroid drugs for less than 3 months. RNA was extracted from PBMCs in TRIzol for both TCR sequencing and RNA sequencing. The diagnosis of Graves' disease was made according to American Thyroid Association guidelines. Recruitment of patients was carried out at an endocrinology department in Xi'an, China. From each patient, roughly 9 milliliters of peripheral blood was collected into an EDTA anticoagulant tube. Ficoll Paque Plus density gradient separation was used to isolate PBMCs, and no additional T cell sorting was done. An Agilent 2100 Bioanalyzer and agarose gel were used to check RNA quality, while a NanoDrop 2000 measured RNA concentration. Overall results and qualifications from the work: Only peripheral blood was studied, because thyroid tissue, the primary lesion, was inaccessible. Only the TCR beta chain was sequenced and analyzed. The small sample size was acknowledged by the authors as a limitation that may reduce accuracy. Preferential use of TRBV28, TRBJ1-2 and TRBJ2-5 was observed in persistent disease, whereas TRBV20-1 and TRBJ2-1 were favored in newly diagnosed disease. Patients with persistent disease shared more public clonotypes (over 2,500) than newly diagnosed patients did (approximately 990). Compared with newly diagnosed patients, persistent Graves' disease patients had lower TCR Shannon entropy and fewer highly expanded clones, which suggests clonal expansion.

The method was multiplex PCR. The sequencing machine was an Illumina HiSeq 4000. iRepertoire HTBI primers and Arm-PCR amplification of CDR3 regions were used to construct TCR beta libraries. PCR products were gel purified before sequencing. As for how the authors treated the data: Across samples, approximately 68 TRBV and 14 TRBJ segments were identified and used for gene usage analysis of CDR3 amino acid clonotypes. COPE and FqMerger were used to merge the filtered high-quality paired reads into contigs. BLAST was used to align contigs to IMGT TRBV, TRBD and TRBJ reference genes, with CDR3 defined following IMGT. Any clonotype with a frequency above 0.1% was counted as a highly expanded clone. Repertoire diversity was measured by Shannon entropy, and V-J evenness by the Gini coefficient. Clonotypes shared by more than one individual were considered public. TCRdb reprocessing: public reads trimmed at Q25 with fastp, clones called with MiXCR, in-frame beta chains kept. Rows are combined by CDR3 protein, so each entry shows the most common genes and DNA. These V and J calls rely on TCRdb rather than the paper's analysis. A total of about 560,000 distinct CDR3 sequences appear in this sample, 15% to 20% of them only once. The ten biggest clones cover around 12% of the sample.

These data also featured in a second study, about T cells in Graves' hyperthyroidism and ophthalmopathy. The other study reports the following: A patient counted as having stable Graves' hyperthyroidism if no progression to ophthalmopathy occurred over 18 months of follow-up. Hyperthyroidism patients were newly diagnosed, with disease duration under 2 months, and aged 18 to 65 years. The study excluded patients with uncontrolled infections, other autoimmune diseases, pregnancy or lactation. Diagnoses relied on clinical symptoms, serum thyroxine and TRAb, thyroid ultrasound and orbital computed tomography. The TCR CDR3 was subjected to a first round of RT-PCR using the HTBI primer set and the Qiagen OneStep RT-PCR kit. Most expanded thyroid clonotypes (frequency above 0.001) were also found in blood, which suggests that blood repertoires may mirror thyroid immune responses. A 13 V-J signature model separated ophthalmopathy from stable hyperthyroidism, with 87.88% sensitivity and just under 84% specificity in cross-validation and 80%/75% in testing. In validation, progression to ophthalmopathy was predicted by the model with 55% to 71% sensitivity and just over 72% specificity, a median of approximately 6.5 months before onset. To identify TCR V-J signatures that set the groups apart, the researchers used a discovery cohort of 100 patients, made up of 40 to 45 with Graves' ophthalmopathy and around 58 with stable Graves' hyperthyroidism. Whether ophthalmopathy could be predicted prospectively was tested in an independent validation cohort made up of under 20 hyperthyroidism patients plus 17 patients who later progressed to ophthalmopathy. The 100 or so discovery patients were divided at random into training and test sets in a 7:3 ratio. Thyroid tissue and blood T-cell repertoires from over 5 Graves' hyperthyroidism patients were also compared in the study. After sampling, hyperthyroidism patients received methimazole starting at 30 mg daily, and ophthalmopathy patients received high-dose intravenous methylprednisolone. Libraries were constructed in a second round of multiplex PCR, after which size selection and purification were performed. Paired-end sequencing of the libraries was performed with 100 bp reads on an Illumina HiSeq2000. Raw data were processed with SOAPnuke, discarding reads with adapters, uncalled bases, mean Phred below 15, or no exact constant-primer or identifier match. High-quality paired reads were merged with COPE v1.2.5, and unique nucleotide sequences were defined as clonotypes. MiTCR v1.1 was used to align clonotypes to the IMGT TRBV, TRBD and TRBJ reference segments. Analysis was restricted to V-J combinations with a frequency above 0.0001, which covered roughly 99% of repertoires. A TCS score was defined as the ratio of F50 (clonal expansion) to E x V (chaos), with BLOSUM62-based TCRdist applied between CDR3 peptides within each V-J. Welch's t-statistics and random forest reduced roughly 500 V-J features to roughly 13, which were used in a naive Bayes classifier (R e1071). Sample size was not statistically predetermined, and blinding of investigators to group allocation was not performed. The paper describes TCR Vbeta CDR3 sequencing of around 140 peripheral blood samples, made up of fewer than 50 ophthalmopathy patients, around 78 hyperthyroidism patients and about 17 progressor patients.

This TCR was recovered from a man between 18 and 29 years old with Graves disease. Donor details come from another sample of the same person, matched by shared clones. The rearrangement joined TRBV30 to TRBJ2-1; the D segment could be TRBD1, given 5 matching bases. The source material was peripheral blood mononuclear cells (PBMCs), sampled at new diagnosis, from a patient treated with antithyroid drugs. The CDR3 has the sequence CAWGQDIHEQFF. The nucleotides read TGTGCCTGGGGACAAGACATCCACGAGCAGTTCTTC.